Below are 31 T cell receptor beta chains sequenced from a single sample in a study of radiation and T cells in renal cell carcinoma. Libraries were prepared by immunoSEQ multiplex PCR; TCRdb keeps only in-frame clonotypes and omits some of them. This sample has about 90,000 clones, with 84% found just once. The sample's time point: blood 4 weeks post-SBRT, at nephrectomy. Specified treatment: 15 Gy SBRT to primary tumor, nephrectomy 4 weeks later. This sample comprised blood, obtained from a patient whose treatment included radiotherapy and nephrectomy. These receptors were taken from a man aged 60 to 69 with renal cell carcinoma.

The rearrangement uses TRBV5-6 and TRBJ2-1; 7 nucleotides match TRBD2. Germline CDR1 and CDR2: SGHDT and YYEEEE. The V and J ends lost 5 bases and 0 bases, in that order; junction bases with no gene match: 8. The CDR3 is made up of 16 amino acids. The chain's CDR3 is CASRTGLSSSYNEQFF. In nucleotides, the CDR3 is TGTGCCAGCAGGACGGGACTATCCAGCTCCTACAATGAGCAGTTCTTC.

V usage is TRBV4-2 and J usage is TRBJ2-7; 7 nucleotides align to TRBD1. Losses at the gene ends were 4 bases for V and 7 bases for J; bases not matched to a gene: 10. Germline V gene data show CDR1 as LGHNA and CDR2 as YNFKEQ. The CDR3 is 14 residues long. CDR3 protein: CASSPGTAEGEQYF. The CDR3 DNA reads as TGTGCCAGCAGCCCCGGGACAGCAGAAGGTGAGCAGTACTTC.

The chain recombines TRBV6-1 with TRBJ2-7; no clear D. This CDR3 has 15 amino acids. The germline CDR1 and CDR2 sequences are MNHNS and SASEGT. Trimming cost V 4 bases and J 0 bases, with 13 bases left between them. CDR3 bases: TGTGCCAGCAGTGTATCGACACTGATCTCCTACGAGCAGTACTTC. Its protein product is CASSVSTLISYEQYF.

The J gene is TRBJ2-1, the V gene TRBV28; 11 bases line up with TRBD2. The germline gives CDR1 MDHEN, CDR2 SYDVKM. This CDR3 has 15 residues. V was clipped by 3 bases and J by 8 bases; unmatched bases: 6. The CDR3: CASSFELAGAYEQFF. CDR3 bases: TGTGCCAGCAGTTTTGAACTAGCGGGAGCCTATGAGCAGTTCTTC.

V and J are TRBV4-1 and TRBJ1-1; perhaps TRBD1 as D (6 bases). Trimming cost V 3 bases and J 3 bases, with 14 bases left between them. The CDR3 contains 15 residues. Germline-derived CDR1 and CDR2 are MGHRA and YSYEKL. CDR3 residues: CASSQGGGLDTEAFF. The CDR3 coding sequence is TGCGCCAGCAGCCAGGGCGGGGGGCTGGACACTGAAGCTTTCTTT.

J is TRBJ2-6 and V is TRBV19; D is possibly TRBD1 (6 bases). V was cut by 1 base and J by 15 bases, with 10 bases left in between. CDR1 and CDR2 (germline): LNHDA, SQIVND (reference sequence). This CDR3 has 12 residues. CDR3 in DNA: TGTGCCAGTAGTATAGGGGGACAACCCCTGACTTTC. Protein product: CASSIGGQPLTF.

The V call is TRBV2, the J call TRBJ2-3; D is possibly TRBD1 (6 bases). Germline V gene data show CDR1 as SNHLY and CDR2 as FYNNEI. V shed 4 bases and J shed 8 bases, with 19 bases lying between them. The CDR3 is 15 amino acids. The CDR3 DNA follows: TGTGCCAGCAGTGCCCAATCTGAGGGGGTGGGTACGCAGTATTTT. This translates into CASSAQSEGVGTQYF.

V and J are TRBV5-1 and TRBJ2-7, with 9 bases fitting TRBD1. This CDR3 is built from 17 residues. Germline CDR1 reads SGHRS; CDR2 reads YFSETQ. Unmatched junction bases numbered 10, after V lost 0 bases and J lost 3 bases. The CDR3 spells CASSLDRGRLRIYEQYF. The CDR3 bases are TGCGCCAGCAGCTTGGACAGGGGGCGCTTAAGGATCTACGAGCAGTACTTC.

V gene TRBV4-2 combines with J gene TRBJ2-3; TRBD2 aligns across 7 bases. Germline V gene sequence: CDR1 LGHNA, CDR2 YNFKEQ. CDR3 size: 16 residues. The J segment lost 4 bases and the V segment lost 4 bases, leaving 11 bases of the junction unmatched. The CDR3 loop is CASSRRLAPRSDTQYF. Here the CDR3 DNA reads TGTGCCAGCAGCCGACGACTAGCTCCTCGGTCAGATACGCAGTATTTT.

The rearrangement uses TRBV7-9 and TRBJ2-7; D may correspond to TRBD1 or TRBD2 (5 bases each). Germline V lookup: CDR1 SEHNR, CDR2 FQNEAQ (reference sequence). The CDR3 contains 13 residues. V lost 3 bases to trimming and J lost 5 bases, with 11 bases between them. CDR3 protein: CASSLGPADEQYF. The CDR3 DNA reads TGTGCCAGCAGCTTGGGACCCGCCGACGAGCAGTACTTC.

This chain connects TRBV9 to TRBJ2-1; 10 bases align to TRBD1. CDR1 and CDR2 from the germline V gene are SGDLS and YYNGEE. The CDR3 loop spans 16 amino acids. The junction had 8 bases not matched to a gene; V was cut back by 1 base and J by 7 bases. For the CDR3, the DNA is TGTGCCAGCAGCGTAACCGGGACAGGGGTCTTTAATGAGCAGTTCTTC. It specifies CASSVTGTGVFNEQFF. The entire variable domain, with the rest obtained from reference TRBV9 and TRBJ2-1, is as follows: DSGVTQTPKHLITATGQRVTLRCSPRSGDLSVYWYQQSLDQGLQFLIQYYNGEERAKGNILERFSAQQFPDLHSELNLSSLELGDSALYFCASSVTGTGVFNEQFFGPGTRLTVL.

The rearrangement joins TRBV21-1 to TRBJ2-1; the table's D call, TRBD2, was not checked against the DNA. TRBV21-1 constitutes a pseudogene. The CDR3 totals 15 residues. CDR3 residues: CASSKDAGRTSKQFF. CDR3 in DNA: TGTGCCAGCAGCAAAGACGCGGGGCGGACAAGCAAGCAGTTCTTC.

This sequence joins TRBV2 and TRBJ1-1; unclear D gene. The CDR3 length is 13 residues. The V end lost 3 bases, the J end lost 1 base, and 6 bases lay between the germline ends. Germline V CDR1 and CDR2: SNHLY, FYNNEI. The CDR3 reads CASSEVRNTEAFF. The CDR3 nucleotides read TGTGCCAGCAGTGAGGTCAGGAACACTGAAGCTTTCTTT.

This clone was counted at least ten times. CDR3 in DNA: TGCGCCAGCAGTCAATCGTCGGGGGGAGGGCCGATCGATGAGCAGTTCTTC. Translation: CASSQSSGGGPIDEQFF. This chain links TRBV23-1 with TRBJ2-1, with 7 nucleotides matching TRBD2. TRBV23-1 carries the ORF label, with uncertain function. The CDR3 is 17 amino acids. Trimming cost V 0 bases and J 8 bases; bases outside gene matches: 13.

CDR3 nucleotide sequence: TGCGCCAGCAGCTATGACAGGGGCGGGGGTATAGGTCAGTACAATGAGCAGTTCTTC. Protein sequence: CASSYDRGGGIGQYNEQFF. This rearrangement joins TRBV5-1 to TRBJ2-1; D is possibly TRBD1 (8 bases). Trimming pared 3 bases from V and 4 bases from J, leaving 26 bases between. In germline, CDR1 is SGHRS, CDR2 YFSETQ. This CDR3 has 19 amino acids.

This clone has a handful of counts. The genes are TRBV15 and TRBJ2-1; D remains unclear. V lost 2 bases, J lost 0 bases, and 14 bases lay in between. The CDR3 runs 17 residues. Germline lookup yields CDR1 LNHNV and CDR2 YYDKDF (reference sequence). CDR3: CATSRSRTVSSYNEQFF. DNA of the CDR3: TGTGCCACCAGCAGATCCCGAACGGTGAGCTCCTACAATGAGCAGTTCTTC.

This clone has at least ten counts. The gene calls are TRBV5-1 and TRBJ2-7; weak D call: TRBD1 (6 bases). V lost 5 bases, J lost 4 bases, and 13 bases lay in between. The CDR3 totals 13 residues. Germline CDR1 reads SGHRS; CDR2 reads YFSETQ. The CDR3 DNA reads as TGCGCCAGCAGTTACAGGGAAGGGTACGAGCAGTACTTC. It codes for CASSYREGYEQYF.

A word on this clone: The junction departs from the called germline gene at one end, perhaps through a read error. The CDR3 region is CASSSDRSYYAQYF. The CDR3 coding sequence is TGTGCCAGCAGCTCGGACAGGTCATATTACGCGCAGTACTTC. The chain is built from TRBV7-3 and TRBJ2-7, with 7 bases that match TRBD1. Germline CDR1 SGHTA, CDR2 FQGTGA. This CDR3 region has 14 residues.

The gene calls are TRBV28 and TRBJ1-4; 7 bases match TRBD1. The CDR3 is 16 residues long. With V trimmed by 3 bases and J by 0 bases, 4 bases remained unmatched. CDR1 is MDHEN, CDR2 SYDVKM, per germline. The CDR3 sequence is CASSFPTGATNEKLFF. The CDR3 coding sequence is TGTGCCAGCAGTTTTCCCACAGGGGCAACTAATGAAAAACTGTTTTTT. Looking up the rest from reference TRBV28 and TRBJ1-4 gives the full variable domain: DVKVTQSSRYLVKRTGEKVFLECVQDMDHENMFWYRQDPGLGLRLIYFSYDVKMKEKGDIPEGYSVSREKKERFSLILESASTNQTSMYLCASSFPTGATNEKLFFGSGTQLSVL.

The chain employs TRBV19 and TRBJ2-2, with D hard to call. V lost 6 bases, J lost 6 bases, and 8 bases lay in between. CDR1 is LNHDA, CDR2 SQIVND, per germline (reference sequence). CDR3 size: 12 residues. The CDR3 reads CASRPAAGELFF. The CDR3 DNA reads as TGTGCCAGTAGACCCGCGGCCGGGGAGCTGTTTTTT. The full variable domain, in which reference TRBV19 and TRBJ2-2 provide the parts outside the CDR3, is DGGITQSPKYLFRKEGQNVTLSCEQNLNHDAMYWYRQDPGQGLRLIYYSQIVNDFQKGDIAEGYSVSREKKESFPLTVTSAQKNPTAFYLCASRPAAGELFFGEGSRLTVL.

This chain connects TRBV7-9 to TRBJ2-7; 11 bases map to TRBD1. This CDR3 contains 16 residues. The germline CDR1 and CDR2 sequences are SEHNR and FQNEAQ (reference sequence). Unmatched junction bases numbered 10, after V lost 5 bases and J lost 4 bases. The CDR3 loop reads CASSTAPGQGGYEQYF. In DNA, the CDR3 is TGTGCCAGCAGCACTGCTCCGGGACAGGGGGGGTACGAGCAGTACTTC.

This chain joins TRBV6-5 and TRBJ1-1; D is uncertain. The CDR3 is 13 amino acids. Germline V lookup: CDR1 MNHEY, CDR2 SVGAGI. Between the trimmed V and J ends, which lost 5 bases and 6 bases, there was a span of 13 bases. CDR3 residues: CASSKEGFPEAFF. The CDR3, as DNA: TGTGCCAGCAGTAAAGAAGGGTTTCCTGAAGCTTTCTTT.

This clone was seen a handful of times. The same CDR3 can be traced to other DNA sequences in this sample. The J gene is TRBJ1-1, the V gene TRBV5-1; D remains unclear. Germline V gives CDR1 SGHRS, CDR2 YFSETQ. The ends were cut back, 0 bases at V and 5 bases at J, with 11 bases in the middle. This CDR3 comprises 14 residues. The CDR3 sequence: CASSLDGVRTEAFF. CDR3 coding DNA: TGCGCCAGCAGCTTGGACGGGGTTCGGACTGAAGCTTTCTTT.

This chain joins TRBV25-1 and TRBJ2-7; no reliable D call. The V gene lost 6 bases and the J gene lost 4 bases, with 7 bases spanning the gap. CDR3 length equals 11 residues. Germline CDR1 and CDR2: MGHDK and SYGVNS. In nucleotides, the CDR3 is TGTGCCAGCAGCACTACTTACGAGCAGTACTTC. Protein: CASSTTYEQYF.

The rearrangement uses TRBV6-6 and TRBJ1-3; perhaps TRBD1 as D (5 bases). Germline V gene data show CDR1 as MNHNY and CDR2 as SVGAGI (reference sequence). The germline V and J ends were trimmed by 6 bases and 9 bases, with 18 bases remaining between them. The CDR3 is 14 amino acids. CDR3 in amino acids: CASRAPGGSGTIYF. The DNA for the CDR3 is TGTGCCAGCAGAGCCCCCGGGGGATCAGGCACCATATATTTT.

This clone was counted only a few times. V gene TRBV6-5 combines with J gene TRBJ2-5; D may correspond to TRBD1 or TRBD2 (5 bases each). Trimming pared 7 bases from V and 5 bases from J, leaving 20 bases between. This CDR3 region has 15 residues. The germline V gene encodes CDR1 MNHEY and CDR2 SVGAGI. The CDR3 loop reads CASTRAAGRLETQYF. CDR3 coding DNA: TGTGCCAGCACGAGGGCGGCAGGGCGGTTGGAGACCCAGTACTTC.

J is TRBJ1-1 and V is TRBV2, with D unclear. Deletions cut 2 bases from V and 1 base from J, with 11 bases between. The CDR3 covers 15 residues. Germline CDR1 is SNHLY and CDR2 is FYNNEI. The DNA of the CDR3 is TGTGCCAGCAGTGAAACCGGGTCTTCGAACACTGAAGCTTTCTTT. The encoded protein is CASSETGSSNTEAFF.

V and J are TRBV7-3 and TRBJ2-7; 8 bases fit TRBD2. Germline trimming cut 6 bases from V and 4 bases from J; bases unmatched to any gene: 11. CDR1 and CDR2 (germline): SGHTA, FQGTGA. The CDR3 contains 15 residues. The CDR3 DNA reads TGTGCCAGCAGTTATACTAGCGGCGGAGGGTACGAGCAGTACTTC. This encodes CASSYTSGGGYEQYF.

The CDR3: CASSQGLAPGQGTLSGNTIYF. The CDR3 DNA follows: TGTGCCAGCAGCCAAGGCCTCGCCCCGGGACAGGGGACCCTCTCTGGAAACACCATATATTTT. The chain carries TRBV14 and TRBJ1-3, with 10 nucleotides matching TRBD1. The CDR3 has 21 residues. V lost 1 base to trimming and J lost 0 bases; unmatched junction nucleotides: 15. CDR1 and CDR2 from the germline V gene are SGHDN and FVKESK.

CDR3 sequence: CASSGGDFTDTQYF. CDR3 coding DNA: TGTGCCAGTAGTGGGGGGGACTTCACAGATACGCAGTATTTT. This rearrangement joins TRBV19 to TRBJ2-3; 7 bases are shared with TRBD2. V shed 5 bases and J 2 bases; nucleotides not matched to a gene: 4. Per the germline V gene, CDR1 is LNHDA and CDR2 is SQIVND (reference sequence). This CDR3 has 14 amino acids.

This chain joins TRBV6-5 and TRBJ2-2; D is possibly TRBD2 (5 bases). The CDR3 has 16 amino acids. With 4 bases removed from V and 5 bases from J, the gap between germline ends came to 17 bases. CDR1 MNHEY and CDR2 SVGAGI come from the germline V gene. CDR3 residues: CASSFSRPPGTGELFF. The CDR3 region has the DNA TGTGCCAGCAGTTTTAGTCGTCCCCCGGGGACCGGGGAGCTGTTTTTT.